This T cell receptor (beta chain) is drawn from a study of immune evolution from preneoplasia to lung adenocarcinoma. Study-wide results and limits: Clonality was highest in normal lung, lower in later-stage lesions apparently. Highest clonality occurred in KRAS-mutant, not EGFR-mutant or double wild-type, nodules. Top clone share appeared to fall from AAH through AIS, MIA, adenocarcinoma.

Libraries were prepared by immunoSEQ multiplex PCR; TCRdb keeps only in-frame clonotypes and omits some of them. Among about 5,000 clones, around 78% were seen once, and the ten largest hold nearly 4%. As to this clone: The antigen remains unidentified.

Histologic diagnosis was independently verified by two lung pathologists. The sample was FFPE minimally invasive lung adenocarcinoma tissue. This receptor was taken from a person aged 55-80 years with lung adenocarcinoma.

CDR3 DNA: TGTGCCAGCAGCTTGGGGACTAGCGGGATCGAGCAGTTCTTC. It yields the protein CASSLGTSGIEQFF. V is TRBV5-6 and J is TRBJ2-1; 12 bases are a match to TRBD2. Per the germline V gene, CDR1 is SGHDT and CDR2 is YYEEEE. J lost 10 bases, V lost 0 bases, and 2 bases had no gene match. The CDR3 contains 14 residues.